Sequencing of this T cell receptor (beta chain) was carried out in a study of neurological immune-mediated disorders. Study observations and caveats: HTLV-1-associated myelopathy displayed the greatest TCR clonal expansion, and multiple sclerosis exhibited the smallest, lower than that of healthy controls.

The time point here: longitudinal time-point 3. The unsorted libraries were prepared from 2 million PBMCs (stored at -80 C). V was clipped by 3 bases and J by 5 bases, with 17 bases between them. This CDR3 has 15 amino acids. CDR1 is KGHSH, CDR2 LQKENI, per germline. 5'RACE with 10-nucleotide random UMIs produced the cDNA. Via MiXCR, TCRdb re-called the 5' RACE reads, giving one row per CDR3 protein. Altogether fewer than 50,000 distinct CDR3 sequences are present, about 14% being singletons, with the ten largest covering 11%. In this sample, this clonotype turned up many times. The antigen is undetermined.

The chain uses TRBV18 and TRBJ2-7, with a tentative D call TRBD2 (5 bases). The sample comprised PBMCs. This clonotype originated in a man aged 25-45 years in good health. The CDR3 region is CASSPGIGERDEQYF. The CDR3, as DNA: TGTGCCAGCTCACCCGGGATCGGAGAGAGGGACGAGCAGTACTTC.